The 32 T cell receptor beta chains below come from one sample, sequenced in a study of CD4+ T cells in melanoma (dated by TCRdb to 2022 to 2024). Libraries were made using the immunoSEQ multiplex PCR assay. The source is immuneACCESS, and TCRdb retained only in-frame sequences with V and J called. Part of the clones is not carried over; for the studies checked, unresolved V genes explain less than half of this, and the remainder is unexplained. The sample table lists over 5,500 clones, about 52% of them with a count of one. The leading ten clones occupy around 17% of the sample. The sample was cells from a culture (not recorded whether cultured in vitro). The receptors stem from a human donor with melanoma.

This clone was counted only a few times. The CDR3 loop reads CASSYPEGGGQETQYF. The DNA for the CDR3 is TGTGCCAGCAGTTACCCCGAGGGAGGCGGCCAAGAGACCCAGTACTTC. V usage is TRBV6-6 and J usage is TRBJ2-5; D might be TRBD2 (6 bases). CDR3 length equals 16 residues. In germline, CDR1 is MNHNY, CDR2 SVGAGI (reference sequence). V was trimmed by 2 bases and J by 1 base, leaving 14 bases between them.

This clone was counted between two and nine times. The gene calls are TRBV10-1 and TRBJ1-1; D is uncertain. V shed 0 bases and J shed 8 bases, with 10 bases lying between them. CDR3 length: 13 residues. In germline, CDR1 is WNHNN, CDR2 SYGVQD (reference sequence). CDR3 amino acids: CASSESPGFEAFF. In DNA, the CDR3 is TGCGCCAGCAGTGAGTCTCCGGGTTTCGAAGCTTTCTTT.

The chain is built from TRBV11-2 and TRBJ1-6; D gene uncertain. Germline-derived CDR1 and CDR2 are SGHAT and FQNNGV. Trimming took off 1 base at V and 8 bases at J, with 9 bases between the two ends. This CDR3 spans 14 amino acids. CDR3 in amino acids: CASSLAGGYSPLHF. The CDR3 coding sequence is TGTGCCAGCAGCTTAGCTGGCGGCTATTCACCCCTCCACTTT.

This rearrangement joins TRBV6-5 to TRBJ2-5; TRBD2 matches 7 bases. The CDR3 has 14 amino acids. V lost 3 bases, J lost 5 bases, and 6 bases stayed unmatched. Per germline, CDR1 MNHEY and CDR2 SVGAGI. CDR3 sequence reads: CASSYPGGGETQYF. CDR3 in DNA: TGTGCCAGCAGTTATCCGGGAGGTGGGGAGACCCAGTACTTC.

A few counts support this clone. This chain connects TRBV5-1 to TRBJ2-5, with TRBD1 matching 8 bases. V trimming: 4 bases; J trimming: 1 base; junction bases outside the gene matches: 3. From germline, CDR1 is SGHRS and CDR2 YFSETQ. The CDR3 is 14 residues long. DNA of the CDR3: TGCGCCAGCAGCCGAGGGACAGGCCAAGAGACCCAGTACTTC. Protein product: CASSRGTGQETQYF. Full variable domain (missing parts from reference TRBV5-1 and TRBJ2-5): KAGVTQTPRYLIKTRGQQVTLSCSPISGHRSVSWYQQTPGQGLQFLFEYFSETQRNKGNFPGRFSGRQFSNSRSEMNVSTLELGDSALYLCASSRGTGQETQYFGPGTRLLVL.

In its sample, this clone was seen a few times. The chain combines TRBV5-1 with TRBJ1-1; the match to TRBD1 covers 8 bases. The CDR3 has 13 residues. Per germline, CDR1 SGHRS and CDR2 YFSETQ. The J segment lost 3 bases and the V segment lost 5 bases, leaving 3 bases of the junction unmatched. CDR3 coding DNA: TGCGCCAGCAGTGCGGACAGGGACACTGAAGCTTTCTTT. Amino acid sequence: CASSADRDTEAFF.

A few counts support this clone. This sequence joins TRBV5-1 and TRBJ2-3; a possible D gene is TRBD1 (5 bases). CDR1 is SGHRS and CDR2 is YFSETQ in the germline V gene. V was pared by 1 base and J by 2 bases, with 11 bases between. The CDR3 sequence is 15 residues long. The CDR3 DNA is TGCGCCAGCAGCTTGTTTGGCAGGGCCACAGATACGCAGTATTTT. Encoded protein: CASSLFGRATDTQYF.

The table lists this clone with a few counts. V gene TRBV13 combines with J gene TRBJ1-4; TRBD1 might be the D (5 bases). The CDR3 length is 15 residues. V lost 4 bases and J 10 bases, leaving 19 bases between the germline ends. The germline V gene encodes CDR1 PRHDT and CDR2 FYEKMQ (reference sequence). The CDR3: CASSWARDGGGKLFF. In DNA, the CDR3 is TGTGCCAGCAGCTGGGCCCGGGACGGAGGTGGAAAACTGTTTTTT.

This clone has more than one count but fewer than ten. The CDR3 reads CATTNRQGETQYF. The CDR3 region has the DNA TGTGCCACAACTAACCGACAAGGAGAGACCCAGTACTTC. The chain combines TRBV10-3 with TRBJ2-5; D gene ambiguous. The V gene lost 10 bases and the J gene lost 4 bases, with 16 bases spanning the gap. From germline, CDR1 is ENHRY and CDR2 SYGVKD. This CDR3 spans 13 amino acids.

The chain links TRBV16 to TRBJ1-4, with D possibly TRBD1 on 5 matching bases. The CDR3 length is 12 residues. Germline values: CDR1 KGHSY, CDR2 FQNENV. With 3 bases removed from V and 12 bases from J, the gap between germline ends came to 11 bases. The CDR3 protein is CASSQVEGELFF. CDR3 in DNA: TGTGCCAGCAGCCAGGTAGAAGGGGAACTGTTTTTT.

This clone was picked up a small number of times. The J gene is TRBJ1-2, the V gene TRBV6-5, with unresolved D. This CDR3 has 16 amino acids. Trimming left V 0 bases short and J 4 bases short, with 15 bases between. Germline lookup yields CDR1 MNHEY and CDR2 SVGAGI. The CDR3 protein is CASSYSRQRKIYGYTF. The CDR3, as DNA: TGTGCCAGCAGTTACTCTCGGCAGCGTAAAATCTATGGCTACACCTTC.

The chain has TRBV4-2 and TRBJ1-5, with D possibly TRBD1 on 5 matching bases. The CDR3 covers 15 residues. Germline CDR1 and CDR2: LGHNA and YNFKEQ. Trimming pared 2 bases from V and 7 bases from J, leaving 15 bases between. CDR3 sequence: CASSQLLWGEQPQHF. The CDR3 DNA is TGTGCCAGCAGCCAACTGCTCTGGGGGGAACAGCCCCAGCATTTT.

The genes are TRBV7-3 and TRBJ2-3; 14 positions agree with TRBD2. J lost 0 bases, V lost 1 base, and 9 bases had no gene match. Germline V gives CDR1 SGHTA, CDR2 FQGTGA. CDR3 length: 20 amino acids. The CDR3 region is CASSLRQGTSGGGSTDTQYF. In DNA form, the CDR3 reads TGTGCCAGCAGCTTAAGACAAGGGACTAGCGGGGGCGGAAGCACAGATACGCAGTATTTT.

The chain recombines TRBV7-8 with TRBJ1-1, with D uncertain. The V gene lost 1 base and the J gene lost 10 bases, with 19 bases spanning the gap. CDR1 is SGHVS, CDR2 FQNEAQ, per germline. The CDR3 consists of 15 residues. CDR3 loop: CASSLGPYSPTGAFF. CDR3 sequence (DNA): TGTGCCAGCAGCTTAGGTCCGTATTCCCCCACGGGAGCTTTCTTT.

Only a few counts were recorded for this clone. V and J are TRBV4-1 and TRBJ2-2; 8 nucleotides agree with TRBD2. The J segment lost 0 bases and the V segment lost 9 bases, leaving 12 bases of the junction unmatched. The CDR3 has 17 amino acids. The germline V gene has CDR1 MGHRA and CDR2 YSYEKL. DNA for the CDR3: TGCGCCAGTACTAGAGCGGGGGACCCGTCGAACACCGGGGAGCTGTTTTTT. Encoded protein: CASTRAGDPSNTGELFF.

The rearrangement joins TRBV11-1 to TRBJ1-1; tentative D call: TRBD1 (6 bases). V lost 3 bases and J lost 0, with 14 bases in between. The CDR3 runs to 16 residues. CDR1 is SGHAT and CDR2 is FQDESV in the germline V gene (reference sequence). CDR3 amino acids: CASSFHPDRLNTEAFF. The CDR3 nucleotides are TGTGCCAGCAGCTTCCACCCCGACAGGCTGAACACTGAAGCTTTCTTT.

The chain joins TRBV4-1 to TRBJ2-7, with 7 nucleotides matching TRBD2. This CDR3 has 17 amino acids. The junction had 12 bases not matched to a gene; V was cut back by 2 bases and J by 2 bases. CDR1 and CDR2 from the germline V gene are MGHRA and YSYEKL. The DNA of the CDR3 is TGCGCCAGCAGCCAATCAATAACGGGACTATTGCCCTACGAGCAGTACTTC. Its protein is CASSQSITGLLPYEQYF.

The chain employs TRBV29-1 and TRBJ1-3, with TRBD1 as a possible D gene (6 bases). V shed 7 bases and J shed 0 bases, with 13 bases lying between them. Germline CDR1 and CDR2: SQVTM and ANQGSEA. The CDR3 loop spans 14 amino acids. In DNA, the CDR3 is TGCAGCGCGCGGGACATTGGCTCTGGAAACACCATATATTTT. Its protein is CSARDIGSGNTIYF.

This clone was detected only a few times. This chain joins TRBV7-9 and TRBJ2-1, with 7 bases aligning to TRBD1. Looked up from germline, CDR1 is SEHNR and CDR2 is FQNEAQ (reference sequence). The J segment lost 3 bases and the V segment lost 4 bases, leaving 6 bases of the junction unmatched. This CDR3 has 15 residues. CDR3 coding DNA: TGTGCCAGCAGCTCTACAGGGGTGCACTACAATGAGCAGTTCTTC. As protein: CASSSTGVHYNEQFF.

This clone was counted only a few times. V and J are TRBV19 and TRBJ1-3, with D unclear. Germline CDR1 and CDR2: LNHDA and SQIVND (reference sequence). The CDR3 runs 14 residues. V lost 5 bases to trimming and J lost 4 bases, with 12 bases between them. The CDR3 loop reads CASSPVGAGNTIYF. Here the CDR3 DNA reads TGTGCCAGTAGTCCCGTCGGTGCCGGAAACACCATATATTTT. Full variable domain (outside the CDR3, taken from reference TRBV19 and TRBJ1-3): DGGITQSPKYLFRKEGQNVTLSCEQNLNHDAMYWYRQDPGQGLRLIYYSQIVNDFQKGDIAEGYSVSREKKESFPLTVTSAQKNPTAFYLCASSPVGAGNTIYFGEGSWLTVV.

This clone was counted only a few times. V and J are TRBV6-6 and TRBJ2-3, with D possibly matching TRBD1 (6 bases). Trimming removed 6 bases at V and 2 bases at J, with 15 bases between. Germline-derived CDR1 and CDR2 are MNHNY and SVGAGI (reference sequence). This CDR3 region has 15 residues. The CDR3 loop reads CASRNTGIPTDTQYF. For the CDR3, the DNA is TGTGCCAGCAGAAACACAGGGATCCCCACAGATACGCAGTATTTT.

The CDR3 bases are TGCAGCGTTGAGATGGGGAGCCGGGTGGGGGACACTGAAGCTTTCTTT. Its translation is CSVEMGSRVGDTEAFF. The chain recombines TRBV29-1 with TRBJ1-1; D may be TRBD1 (5 bases). Germline CDR1 is SQVTM and CDR2 is ANQGSEA. Trimming took 3 bases from V and 3 from J, leaving 20 bases between them. CDR3 size: 16 residues.

The chain combines TRBV6-1 with TRBJ2-7; 7 nucleotides align to TRBD1. The CDR3 contains 15 residues. The germline V gene encodes CDR1 MNHNS and CDR2 SASEGT. V shed 2 bases and J 4 bases; nucleotides not matched to a gene: 8. The CDR3: CASSESGTATYEQYF. The DNA of the CDR3 is TGTGCCAGCAGTGAATCTGGGACAGCTACATACGAGCAGTACTTC.

The chain links TRBV10-1 to TRBJ2-3, with 7 bases that match TRBD1. V shed 4 bases, J shed 5 bases, and the junction held 6 bases outside the gene matches. Germline assignment: CDR1 WNHNN and CDR2 SYGVQD (reference sequence). The CDR3 is made up of 14 amino acids. As DNA, the CDR3 is TGCGCCAGCAGTGCAGGGGGACCGGGAGATACGCAGTATTTT. Translation gives CASSAGGPGDTQYF.

This chain connects TRBV30 to TRBJ2-6; no clear D. The ends were cut back, 3 bases at V and 0 bases at J, with 15 bases in the middle. The CDR3 has 17 residues. Germline values: CDR1 GTSNPN, CDR2 SVGIG (reference sequence). CDR3 in DNA: TGTGCCTGGAGGCAAAGGAGTTGGCTCTCTGGGGCCAACGTCCTGACTTTC. Translation: CAWRQRSWLSGANVLTF.

This chain links TRBV4-1 with TRBJ1-5; TRBD1 aligns across 10 bases. The CDR3 is 16 amino acids. Germline assignment: CDR1 MGHRA and CDR2 YSYEKL. The V and J ends lost 3 bases and 5 bases, in that order; junction bases with no gene match: 7. In DNA form, the CDR3 reads TGCGCCAGCAGCCAGGTCGGGACAGGGGATTATCAGCCCCAGCATTTT. Its translation is CASSQVGTGDYQPQHF.

J is TRBJ1-6 and V is TRBV11-2; no clear D. This CDR3 region has 15 residues. Between the trimmed V and J ends, which lost 5 bases and 11 bases, there was a span of 19 bases. Germline V lookup: CDR1 SGHAT, CDR2 FQNNGV. This chain's CDR3 is CASSRDPGPGTPLHF. CDR3 in DNA: TGTGCCAGCAGCCGCGACCCAGGTCCTGGTACACCCCTCCACTTT. The full variable domain, rest sourced from reference TRBV11-2 and TRBJ1-6, is EAGVAQSPRYKIIEKRQSVAFWCNPISGHATLYWYQQILGQGPKLLIQFQNNGVVDDSQLPKDRFSAERLKGVDSTLKIQPAKLEDSAVYLCASSRDPGPGTPLHFGNGTRLTVT.

This clone was recorded a few times. The chain joins TRBV5-5 to TRBJ2-7; tentatively, D is TRBD1 (5 bases). The CDR3 runs 14 residues. The V end was cut by 4 bases, the J end by 4 bases, with 15 bases between. CDR1 and CDR2 from the germline V gene are SGHKS and YYEKEE (reference sequence). DNA of the CDR3: TGTGCCAGCAGCCACCCAGGGTTGCCTTACGAGCAGTACTTC. Amino acids: CASSHPGLPYEQYF.

This chain joins TRBV11-1 and TRBJ1-1; D unresolved. V shed 4 bases and J shed 5 bases, with 20 bases lying between them. In germline, CDR1 is SGHAT, CDR2 FQDESV (reference sequence). There are 16 residues in the CDR3. CDR3 nucleotide sequence: TGTGCCAGCAGCTCAAAAGGGCAGGTAAGAAGGACTGAAGCTTTCTTT. Translation: CASSSKGQVRRTEAFF.

The chain is built from TRBV30 and TRBJ1-2; TRBD1 is a possible D gene (5 bases). V was pared by 8 bases and J by 7 bases, with 23 bases between. Germline CDR1 GTSNPN, CDR2 SVGIG (reference sequence). This CDR3 spans 14 amino acids. The CDR3, as DNA: TGTGCCGGGACCGGGCTCCTGGGCGCGGGTGGCTACACCTTC. Translating it yields CAGTGLLGAGGYTF.

The chain uses TRBV7-2 and TRBJ2-5; D possibly uses TRBD1 or TRBD2 (7 bases each). The CDR3 sequence is 14 residues long. CDR1 and CDR2 from the germline V gene are SGHTA and FQGNSA. The CDR3 region has the DNA TGTGCAGAGGGGGCCAGCGGGGCCCAAGAGACCCAGTACTTC. It yields the protein CAEGASGAQETQYF. The full variable domain, completed using reference TRBV7-2 and TRBJ2-5, is GAGVSQSPSNKVTEKGKDVELRCDPISGHTALYWYRQSLGQGLEFLIYFQGNSAPDKSGLPSDRFSAERTGGSVSTLTIQRTQQEDSAVYLCAEGASGAQETQYFGPGTRLLVL.

The table lists this clone with a few counts. CDR3: CASSPSGEQFF. The DNA of the CDR3 is TGTGCCAGCTCGCCATCAGGTGAGCAGTTCTTC. The V gene is TRBV18, the J gene TRBJ2-1; D gene unclear. Germline CDR1 reads KGHSH; CDR2 reads LQKENI. The length of the CDR3 is 11 residues. The V end was cut by 6 bases, the J end by 9 bases, with 9 bases between.